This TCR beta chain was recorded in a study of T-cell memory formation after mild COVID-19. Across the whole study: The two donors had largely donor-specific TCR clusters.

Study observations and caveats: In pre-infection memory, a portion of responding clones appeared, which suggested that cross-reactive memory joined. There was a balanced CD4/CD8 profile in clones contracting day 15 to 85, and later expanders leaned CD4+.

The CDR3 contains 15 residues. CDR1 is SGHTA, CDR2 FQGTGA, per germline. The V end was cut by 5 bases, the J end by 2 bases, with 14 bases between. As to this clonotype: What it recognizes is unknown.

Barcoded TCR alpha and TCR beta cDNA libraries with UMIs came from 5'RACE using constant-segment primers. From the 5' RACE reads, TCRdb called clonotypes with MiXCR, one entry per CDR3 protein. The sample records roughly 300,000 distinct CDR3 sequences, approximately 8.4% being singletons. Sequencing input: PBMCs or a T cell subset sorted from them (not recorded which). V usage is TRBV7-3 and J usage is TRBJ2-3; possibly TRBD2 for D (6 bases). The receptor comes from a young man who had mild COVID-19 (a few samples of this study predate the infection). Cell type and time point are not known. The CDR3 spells CASSPGVINTDTQYF. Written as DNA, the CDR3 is TGTGCCAGCAGCCCGGGGGTCATAAACACAGATACGCAGTATTTT.